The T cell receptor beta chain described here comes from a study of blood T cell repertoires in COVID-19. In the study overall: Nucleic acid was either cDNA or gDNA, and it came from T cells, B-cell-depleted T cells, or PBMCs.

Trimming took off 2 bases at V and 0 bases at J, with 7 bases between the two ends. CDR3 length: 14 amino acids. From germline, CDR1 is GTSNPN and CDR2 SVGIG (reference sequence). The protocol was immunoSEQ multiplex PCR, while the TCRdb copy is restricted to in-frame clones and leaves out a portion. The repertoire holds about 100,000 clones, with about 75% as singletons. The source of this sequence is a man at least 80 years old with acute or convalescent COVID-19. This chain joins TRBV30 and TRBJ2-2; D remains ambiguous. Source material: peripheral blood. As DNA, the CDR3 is TGTGCCTGGAGTAGTCTAACGAACACCGGGGAGCTGTTTTTT. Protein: CAWSSLTNTGELFF.